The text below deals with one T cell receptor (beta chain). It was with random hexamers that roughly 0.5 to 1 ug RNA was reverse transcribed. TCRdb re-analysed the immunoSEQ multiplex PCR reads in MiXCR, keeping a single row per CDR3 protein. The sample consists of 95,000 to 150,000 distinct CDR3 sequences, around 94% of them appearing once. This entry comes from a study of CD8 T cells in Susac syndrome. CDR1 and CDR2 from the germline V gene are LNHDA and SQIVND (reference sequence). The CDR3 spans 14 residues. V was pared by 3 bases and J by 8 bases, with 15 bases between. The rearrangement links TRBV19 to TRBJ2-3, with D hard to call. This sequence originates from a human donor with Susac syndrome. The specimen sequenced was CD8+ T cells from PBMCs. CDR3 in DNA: TGTGCCAGTAGTATCTACGGTACAGAGGCTACGCAGTATTTT. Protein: CASSIYGTEATQYF.